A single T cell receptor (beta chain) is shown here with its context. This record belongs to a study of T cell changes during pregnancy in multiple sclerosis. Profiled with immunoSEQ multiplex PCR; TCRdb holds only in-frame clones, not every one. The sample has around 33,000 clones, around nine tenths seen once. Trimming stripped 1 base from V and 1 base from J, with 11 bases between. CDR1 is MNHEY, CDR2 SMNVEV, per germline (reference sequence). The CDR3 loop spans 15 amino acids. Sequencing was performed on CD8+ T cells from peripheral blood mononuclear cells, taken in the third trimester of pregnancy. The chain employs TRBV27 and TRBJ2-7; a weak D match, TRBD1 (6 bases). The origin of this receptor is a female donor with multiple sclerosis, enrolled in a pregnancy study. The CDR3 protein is CASSLLGARSYEQYF. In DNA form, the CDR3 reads TGTGCCAGCAGTTTATTGGGGGCGCGGTCCTACGAGCAGTACTTC.